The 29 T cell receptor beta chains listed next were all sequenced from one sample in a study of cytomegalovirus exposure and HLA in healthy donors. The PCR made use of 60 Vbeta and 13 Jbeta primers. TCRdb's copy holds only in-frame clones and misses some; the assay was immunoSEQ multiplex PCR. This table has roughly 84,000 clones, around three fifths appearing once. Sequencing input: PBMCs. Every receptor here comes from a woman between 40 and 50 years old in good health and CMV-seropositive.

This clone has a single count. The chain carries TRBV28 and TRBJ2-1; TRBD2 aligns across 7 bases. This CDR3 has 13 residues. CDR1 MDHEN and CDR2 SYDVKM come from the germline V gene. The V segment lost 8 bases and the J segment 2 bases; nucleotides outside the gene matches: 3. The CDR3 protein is CASSGGPYNEQFF. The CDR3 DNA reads TGTGCCAGCTCGGGGGGTCCCTACAATGAGCAGTTCTTC. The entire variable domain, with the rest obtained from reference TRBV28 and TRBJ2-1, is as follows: DVKVTQSSRYLVKRTGEKVFLECVQDMDHENMFWYRQDPGLGLRLIYFSYDVKMKEKGDIPEGYSVSREKKERFSLILESASTNQTSMYLCASSGGPYNEQFFGPGTRLTVL.

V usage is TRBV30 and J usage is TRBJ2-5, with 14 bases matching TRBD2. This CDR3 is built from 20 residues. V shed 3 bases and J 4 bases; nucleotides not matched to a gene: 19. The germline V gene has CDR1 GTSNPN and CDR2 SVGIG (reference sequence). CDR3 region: CAWRKSPGTSGRADPETQYF. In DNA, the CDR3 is TGTGCCTGGAGAAAAAGCCCCGGGACTAGCGGGAGAGCCGATCCAGAGACCCAGTACTTC.

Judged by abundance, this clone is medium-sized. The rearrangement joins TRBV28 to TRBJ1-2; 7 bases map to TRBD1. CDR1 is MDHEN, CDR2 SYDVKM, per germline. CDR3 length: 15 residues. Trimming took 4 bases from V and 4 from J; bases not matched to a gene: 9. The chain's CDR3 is CASSSLQGYGYGYTF. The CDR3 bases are TGTGCCAGCAGTTCACTACAGGGGTACGGCTATGGCTACACCTTC.

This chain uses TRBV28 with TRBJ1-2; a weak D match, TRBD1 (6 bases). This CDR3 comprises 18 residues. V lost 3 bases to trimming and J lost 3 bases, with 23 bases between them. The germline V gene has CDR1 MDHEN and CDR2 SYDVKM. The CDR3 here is CASSLNGNRGGAHYGYTF. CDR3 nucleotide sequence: TGTGCCAGCAGTTTGAATGGGAATAGGGGGGGCGCCCACTATGGCTACACCTTC.

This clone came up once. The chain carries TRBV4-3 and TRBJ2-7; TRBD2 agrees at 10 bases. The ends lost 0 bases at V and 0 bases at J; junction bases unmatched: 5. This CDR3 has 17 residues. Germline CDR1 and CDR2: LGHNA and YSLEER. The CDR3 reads CASSQDLAGASSYEQYF. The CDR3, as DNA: TGCGCCAGCAGCCAAGATCTAGCGGGAGCGAGCTCCTACGAGCAGTACTTC.

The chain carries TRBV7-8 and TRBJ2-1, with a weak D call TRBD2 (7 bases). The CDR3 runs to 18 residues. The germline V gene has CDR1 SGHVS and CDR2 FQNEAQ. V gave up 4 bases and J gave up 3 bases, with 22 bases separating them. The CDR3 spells CASSSPIYRGAFYNEQFF. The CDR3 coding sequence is TGTGCCAGCAGCTCCCCAATCTATCGGGGGGCTTTCTACAATGAGCAGTTCTTC.

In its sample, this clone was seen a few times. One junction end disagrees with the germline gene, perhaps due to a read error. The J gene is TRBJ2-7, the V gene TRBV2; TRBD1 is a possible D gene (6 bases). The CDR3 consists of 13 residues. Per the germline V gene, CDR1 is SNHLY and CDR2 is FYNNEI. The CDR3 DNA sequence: TGTGCCAGCAGTCAAGCAAACAGGGTTAGGCAGTACTTC. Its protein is CASSQANRVRQYF.

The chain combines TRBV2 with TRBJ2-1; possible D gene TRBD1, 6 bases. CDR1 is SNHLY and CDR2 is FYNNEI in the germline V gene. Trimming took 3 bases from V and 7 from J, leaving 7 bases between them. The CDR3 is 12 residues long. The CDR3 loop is CASSDRGNEQFF. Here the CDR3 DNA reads TGTGCCAGCAGTGACAGGGGAAATGAGCAGTTCTTC.

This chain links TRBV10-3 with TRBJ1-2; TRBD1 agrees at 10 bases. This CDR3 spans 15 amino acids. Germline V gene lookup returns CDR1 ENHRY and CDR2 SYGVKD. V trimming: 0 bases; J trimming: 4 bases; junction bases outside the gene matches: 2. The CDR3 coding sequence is TGTGCCATCAGTGAGTCGGGGACAGGGGTCTATGGCTACACCTTC. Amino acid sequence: CAISESGTGVYGYTF.

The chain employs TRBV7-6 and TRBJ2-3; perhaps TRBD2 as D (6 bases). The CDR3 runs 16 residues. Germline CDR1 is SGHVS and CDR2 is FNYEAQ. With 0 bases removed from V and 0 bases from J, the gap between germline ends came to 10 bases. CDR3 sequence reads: CASSLAGGASTDTQYF. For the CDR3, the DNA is TGTGCCAGCAGCTTAGCGGGAGGAGCGAGCACAGATACGCAGTATTTT.

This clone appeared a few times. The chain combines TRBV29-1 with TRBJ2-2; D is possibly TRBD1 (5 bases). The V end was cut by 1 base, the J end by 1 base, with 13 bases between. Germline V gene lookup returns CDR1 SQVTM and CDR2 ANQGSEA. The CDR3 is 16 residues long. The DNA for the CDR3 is TGCAGCGTTGAAGTCCGCGGAAGGGGGAACACCGGGGAGCTGTTTTTT. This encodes CSVEVRGRGNTGELFF.

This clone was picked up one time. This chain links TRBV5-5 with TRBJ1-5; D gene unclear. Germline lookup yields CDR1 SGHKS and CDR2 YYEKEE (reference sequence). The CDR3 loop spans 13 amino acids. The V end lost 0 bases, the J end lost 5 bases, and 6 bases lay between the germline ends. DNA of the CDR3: TGTGCCAGCAGCTTGGCCGTCGATCAGCCCCAGCATTTT. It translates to CASSLAVDQPQHF.

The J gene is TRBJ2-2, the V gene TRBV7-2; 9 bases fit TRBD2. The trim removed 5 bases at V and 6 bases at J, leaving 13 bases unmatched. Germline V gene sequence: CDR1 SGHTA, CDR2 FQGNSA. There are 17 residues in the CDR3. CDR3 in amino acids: CASSPTSGTSVSGELFF. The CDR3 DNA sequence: TGTGCCAGCAGCCCGACTAGCGGTACCTCGGTATCCGGGGAGCTGTTTTTT.

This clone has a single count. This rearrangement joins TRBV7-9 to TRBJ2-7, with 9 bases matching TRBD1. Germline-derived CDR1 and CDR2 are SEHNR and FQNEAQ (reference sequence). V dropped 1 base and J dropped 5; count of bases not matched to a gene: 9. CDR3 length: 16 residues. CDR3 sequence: CASSLGGDRDSNEQYF. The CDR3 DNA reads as TGTGCCAGCAGCTTAGGAGGGGACAGGGACAGCAACGAGCAGTACTTC.

The CDR3: CASSEALGGFYGYTF. The CDR3, as DNA: TGTGCCAGCAGTGAAGCTCTGGGGGGTTTCTATGGCTACACCTTC. The chain has TRBV2 and TRBJ1-2, with D possibly matching TRBD1 (5 bases). With 0 bases removed from V and 4 bases from J, the gap between germline ends came to 12 bases. The germline V gene has CDR1 SNHLY and CDR2 FYNNEI. This CDR3 comprises 15 residues.

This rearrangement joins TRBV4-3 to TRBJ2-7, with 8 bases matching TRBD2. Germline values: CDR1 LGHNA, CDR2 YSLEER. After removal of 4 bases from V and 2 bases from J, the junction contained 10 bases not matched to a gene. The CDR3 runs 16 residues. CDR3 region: CASSPRTSGATYEQYF. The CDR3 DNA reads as TGCGCCAGCAGCCCCCGAACTAGCGGAGCGACCTACGAGCAGTACTTC.

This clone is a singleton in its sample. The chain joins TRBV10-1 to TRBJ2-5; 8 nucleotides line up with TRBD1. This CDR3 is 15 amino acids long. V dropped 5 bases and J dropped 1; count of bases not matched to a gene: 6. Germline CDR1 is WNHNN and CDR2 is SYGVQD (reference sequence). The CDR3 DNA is TGCGCCAGCAGTAAAACGGGACAGGCCCAAGAGACCCAGTACTTC. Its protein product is CASSKTGQAQETQYF.

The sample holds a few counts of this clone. CDR3 bases: TGTGCCAGCAGCTTATACGGGACAGGGGGCGCAGGTCAGCCCCAGCATTTT. Translated, it gives CASSLYGTGGAGQPQHF. V gene TRBV7-2 combines with J gene TRBJ1-5, with 12 bases fitting TRBD1. The CDR3 contains 17 residues. V shed 2 bases and J 6 bases; nucleotides not matched to a gene: 8. Germline CDR1 and CDR2: SGHTA and FQGNSA.

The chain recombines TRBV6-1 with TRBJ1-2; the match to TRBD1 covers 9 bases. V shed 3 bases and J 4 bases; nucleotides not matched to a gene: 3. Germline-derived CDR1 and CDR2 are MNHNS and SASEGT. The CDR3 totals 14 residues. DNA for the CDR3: TGTGCCAGCAGTGATCCGGGACAGGGCTATGGCTACACCTTC. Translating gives CASSDPGQGYGYTF.

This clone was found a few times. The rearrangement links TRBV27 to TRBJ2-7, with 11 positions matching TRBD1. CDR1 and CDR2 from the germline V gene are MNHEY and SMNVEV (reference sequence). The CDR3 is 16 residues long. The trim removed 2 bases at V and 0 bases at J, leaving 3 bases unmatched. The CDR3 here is CASSLGTGGSSYEQYF. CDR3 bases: TGTGCCAGCAGTTTAGGGACAGGGGGGAGCTCCTACGAGCAGTACTTC.

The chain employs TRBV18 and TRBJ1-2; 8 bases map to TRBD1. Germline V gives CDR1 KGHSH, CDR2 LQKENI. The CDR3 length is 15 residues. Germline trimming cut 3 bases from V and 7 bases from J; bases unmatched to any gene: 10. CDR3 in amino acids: CASSPQTDRGSGYTF. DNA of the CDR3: TGTGCCAGCTCACCCCAGACCGACAGGGGTAGTGGCTACACCTTC. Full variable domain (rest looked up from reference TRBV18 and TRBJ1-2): NAGVMQNPRHLVRRRGQEARLRCSPMKGHSHVYWYRQLPEEGLKFMVYLQKENIIDESGMPKERFSAEFPKEGPSILRIQQVVRGDSAAYFCASSPQTDRGSGYTFGSGTRLTVV.

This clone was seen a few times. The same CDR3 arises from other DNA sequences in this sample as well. The CDR3 DNA is TGTGCCAGCAGCGTAGCAGTCCAAGAGACCCAGTACTTC. Its protein is CASSVAVQETQYF. V usage is TRBV9 and J usage is TRBJ2-5, with no clear D. V dropped 0 bases and J dropped 1 base, with 4 bases sitting between them. The CDR3 has 13 residues. From germline, CDR1 is SGDLS and CDR2 YYNGEE.

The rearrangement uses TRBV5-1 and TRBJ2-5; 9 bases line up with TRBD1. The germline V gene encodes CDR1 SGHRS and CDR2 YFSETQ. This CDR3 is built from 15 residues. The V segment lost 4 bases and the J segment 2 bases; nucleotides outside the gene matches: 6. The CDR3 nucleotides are TGCGCCAGCAGCCCCGGGGGACAGGGACAAGAGACCCAGTACTTC. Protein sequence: CASSPGGQGQETQYF.

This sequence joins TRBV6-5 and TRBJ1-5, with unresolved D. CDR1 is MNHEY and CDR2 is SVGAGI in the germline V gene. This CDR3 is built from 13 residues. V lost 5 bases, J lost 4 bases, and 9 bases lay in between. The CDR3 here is CASSARWNQPQHF. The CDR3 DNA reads TGTGCCAGCAGTGCTAGGTGGAATCAGCCCCAGCATTTT.

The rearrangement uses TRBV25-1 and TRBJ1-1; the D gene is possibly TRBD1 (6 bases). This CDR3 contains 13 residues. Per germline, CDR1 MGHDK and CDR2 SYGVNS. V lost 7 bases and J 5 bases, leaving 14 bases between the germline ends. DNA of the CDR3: TGTGCCAGCATTTACAGGGAGGGGACTGAAGCTTTCTTT. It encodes CASIYREGTEAFF.

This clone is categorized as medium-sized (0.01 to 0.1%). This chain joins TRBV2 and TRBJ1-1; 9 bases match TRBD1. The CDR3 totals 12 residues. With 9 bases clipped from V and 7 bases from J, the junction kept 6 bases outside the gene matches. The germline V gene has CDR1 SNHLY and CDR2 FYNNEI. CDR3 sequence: CARQGATVEAFF. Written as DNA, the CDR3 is TGTGCCAGACAGGGGGCAACGGTTGAAGCTTTCTTT.

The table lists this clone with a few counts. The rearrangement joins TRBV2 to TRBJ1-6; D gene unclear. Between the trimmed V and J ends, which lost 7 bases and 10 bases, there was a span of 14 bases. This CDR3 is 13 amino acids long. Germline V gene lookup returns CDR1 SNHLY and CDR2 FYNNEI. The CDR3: CASMGREQSPLHF. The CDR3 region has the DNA TGTGCCAGCATGGGGAGGGAACAATCACCCCTCCACTTT.

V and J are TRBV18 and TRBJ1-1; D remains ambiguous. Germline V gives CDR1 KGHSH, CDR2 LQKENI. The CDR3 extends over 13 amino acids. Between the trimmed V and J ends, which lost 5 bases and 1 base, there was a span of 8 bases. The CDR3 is CASSTQKNTEAFF. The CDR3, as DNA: TGTGCCAGCTCAACCCAGAAGAACACTGAAGCTTTCTTT.

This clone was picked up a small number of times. The CDR3 loop reads CASSQDSRNTEAFF. The CDR3 region has the DNA TGTGCCAGCTCACAGGACAGCCGGAACACTGAAGCTTTCTTT. This sequence joins TRBV18 and TRBJ1-1; weak D call: TRBD1 (6 bases). V was clipped by 4 bases and J by 1 base, with 10 bases between them. The CDR3 runs 14 residues. Germline V gene lookup returns CDR1 KGHSH and CDR2 LQKENI.